This passage covers 20 T cell receptor beta chains from one sample sequenced in a study of shared clonotypes between healthy human individuals. TCRdb's copy holds only in-frame clones and misses some; the assay was immunoSEQ multiplex PCR. The sample has roughly 640,000 clones, more than 95% seen once. The sequenced material came from naive CD4+ T cells sorted from blood. Subset reported: CD45RA+ positively selected. Receptors were obtained from a woman in her twenties or thirties in good health.

This clone was observed a single time. The chain employs TRBV15 and TRBJ2-1; TRBD2 agrees at 15 bases. Germline V gene sequence: CDR1 LNHNV, CDR2 YYDKDF (reference sequence). The CDR3 has 17 amino acids. V was pared by 5 bases and J by 5 bases, with 7 bases of the junction left unmatched. Written as DNA, the CDR3 is TGTGCCACCAGCCACATACGGACTAGCGGGAGGGACAATGAGCAGTTCTTC. It yields the protein CATSHIRTSGRDNEQFF.

The chain uses TRBV5-8 and TRBJ2-1, with 9 bases lining up with TRBD2. After removal of 4 bases from V and 9 bases from J, the junction contained 8 bases not matched to a gene. The CDR3 covers 14 residues. Germline values: CDR1 SGHTS, CDR2 YDEGEE. CDR3 in amino acids: CASSLAGSFGEQFF. CDR3 sequence (DNA): TGTGCCAGCAGCCTAGCGGGGAGCTTCGGTGAGCAGTTCTTC.

The chain combines TRBV9 with TRBJ1-1, with D uncertain. In germline, CDR1 is SGDLS, CDR2 YYNGEE. V dropped 2 bases and J dropped 1 base, with 15 bases sitting between them. This CDR3 has 16 amino acids. The CDR3 region has the DNA TGTGCCAGCAGCGTGATGTTCAGCAGAACGAACACTGAAGCTTTCTTT. Amino acid sequence: CASSVMFSRTNTEAFF. Looking up the rest from reference TRBV9 and TRBJ1-1 gives the full variable domain: DSGVTQTPKHLITATGQRVTLRCSPRSGDLSVYWYQQSLDQGLQFLIQYYNGEERAKGNILERFSAQQFPDLHSELNLSSLELGDSALYFCASSVMFSRTNTEAFFGQGTRLTVV.

The rearrangement uses TRBV28 and TRBJ1-4; no clear D gene. CDR3 size: 13 residues. Looked up from germline, CDR1 is MDHEN and CDR2 is SYDVKM. Trimming pared 6 bases from V and 0 bases from J, leaving 5 bases between. The CDR3: CASRSTTNEKLFF. The DNA of the CDR3 is TGTGCCAGCAGGTCTACAACTAATGAAAAACTGTTTTTT.

This sequence joins TRBV4-1 and TRBJ2-3, with a tentative D call TRBD1 (7 bases). V dropped 3 bases and J dropped 1 base, with 11 bases sitting between them. The CDR3 is 15 residues long. Germline CDR1 and CDR2: MGHRA and YSYEKL. The CDR3 DNA sequence: TGCGCCAGCAGCCAGCAGGGGGGAGGCACAGATACGCAGTATTTT. Protein: CASSQQGGGTDTQYF.

This clone was detected once. The gene calls are TRBV25-1 and TRBJ2-2, with TRBD2 matching over 11 bases. The CDR3 is made up of 17 amino acids. Germline CDR1 is MGHDK and CDR2 is SYGVNS. The junction had 6 bases not matched to a gene; V was cut back by 1 base and J by 5 bases. Written as DNA, the CDR3 is TGTGCCAGCAGTGAATTTATGCTAGCGGGAGGAACCGGGGAGCTGTTTTTT. Translating it yields CASSEFMLAGGTGELFF.

The CDR3 DNA follows: TGTGCCAGTACAGACAGGGGATTAGATGGCTACACCTTC. Its protein is CASTDRGLDGYTF. The chain has TRBV19 and TRBJ1-2, with 8 positions matching TRBD1. There are 13 residues in the CDR3. V lost 7 bases and J lost 6; bases outside the gene matches: 7. Looked up from germline, CDR1 is LNHDA and CDR2 is SQIVND (reference sequence).

The rearrangement uses TRBV6-5 and TRBJ2-7, with D perhaps TRBD2 (6 bases). CDR3 size: 14 residues. The germline gives CDR1 MNHEY, CDR2 SVGAGI. V shed 5 bases and J shed 4 bases, with 15 bases lying between them. CDR3 residues: CASSGWGDGYEQYF. The DNA of the CDR3 is TGTGCCAGCAGTGGATGGGGGGATGGATACGAGCAGTACTTC.

The genes are TRBV11-2 and TRBJ2-7, with D uncertain. The CDR3 length is 15 residues. V shed 5 bases and J shed 0 bases, with 14 bases lying between them. The germline gives CDR1 SGHAT, CDR2 FQNNGV. Written as DNA, the CDR3 is TGTGCCAGCAGCAGATCGACATTGGGCTCCTACGAGCAGTACTTC. As protein: CASSRSTLGSYEQYF.

The chain uses TRBV10-3 and TRBJ1-5, with D tentatively TRBD1 (5 bases). The CDR3 has 16 amino acids. The V and J ends lost 3 bases and 6 bases respectively, with 18 bases between them. Germline CDR1 is ENHRY and CDR2 is SYGVKD. The CDR3 region is CAISEYEVRDGQPQHF. The CDR3 DNA is TGTGCCATCAGTGAATACGAGGTCAGGGATGGTCAGCCCCAGCATTTT.

The chain has TRBV4-1 and TRBJ2-3; the D call may be TRBD1 or TRBD2 (5 bases each). V lost 1 base and J lost 2, with 16 bases in between. This CDR3 has 17 amino acids. CDR1 and CDR2 (germline): MGHRA, YSYEKL. The CDR3 bases are TGCGCCAGCAGCCAAGCCTCCCGTGGGGGAGCCACAGATACGCAGTATTTT. Translating it yields CASSQASRGGATDTQYF.

In DNA form, the CDR3 reads TGTGCCAGCAGCTTCGACAGGGGACACTCCTACGAGCAGTACTTC. Residues: CASSFDRGHSYEQYF. The chain couples TRBV2 to TRBJ2-7; 8 bases line up with TRBD1. J was trimmed by 0 bases and V by 6 bases; bases with no gene match: 7. Per the germline V gene, CDR1 is SNHLY and CDR2 is FYNNEI. The CDR3 totals 15 residues.

This clone was detected only once. The chain joins TRBV7-2 to TRBJ2-3, with 8 nucleotides matching TRBD2. Trimming cost V 3 bases and J 5 bases; bases outside gene matches: 7. The CDR3 is made up of 15 amino acids. Looked up from germline, CDR1 is SGHTA and CDR2 is FQGNSA. This chain's CDR3 is CASSFRAGEIDTQYF. In nucleotides, the CDR3 is TGTGCCAGCAGCTTCCGAGCGGGAGAGATAGATACGCAGTATTTT.

This clone is a singleton in its sample. V gene TRBV28 combines with J gene TRBJ1-1; D is unresolved. V shed 7 bases and J shed 0 bases, with 9 bases lying between them. This CDR3 is 13 amino acids long. Germline V CDR1 and CDR2: MDHEN, SYDVKM. CDR3: CASIQWMNTEAFF. CDR3 DNA sequence: TGTGCCAGCATCCAGTGGATGAACACTGAAGCTTTCTTT.

The CDR3 region is CASSHTSGRAEREQYF. As DNA, the CDR3 is TGTGCCAGCAGTCACACGAGCGGGAGGGCCGAAAGGGAGCAGTACTTC. The chain uses TRBV28 and TRBJ2-7, with TRBD2 matching 10 bases. The CDR3 is made up of 16 amino acids. V lost 5 bases and J lost 7; bases outside the gene matches: 14. Germline CDR1 and CDR2: MDHEN and SYDVKM.

The rearrangement joins TRBV2 to TRBJ2-6; a possible D gene is TRBD2 (5 bases). Germline CDR1 and CDR2: SNHLY and FYNNEI. The CDR3 is 16 residues long. V was pared by 4 bases and J by 2 bases, with 12 bases between. The CDR3 sequence: CASSAFREPGANVLTF. The CDR3 DNA reads as TGTGCCAGCAGTGCGTTCCGGGAACCTGGGGCCAACGTCCTGACTTTC.

The chain has TRBV4-1 and TRBJ2-1, with D unresolved. Deletions cut 1 base from V and 8 bases from J, with 18 bases between. Germline values: CDR1 MGHRA, CDR2 YSYEKL. The CDR3 covers 16 residues. The CDR3 DNA follows: TGCGCCAGCAGCCAAGTAGTAATCGCCGTTTTCCATGAGCAGTTCTTC. It encodes CASSQVVIAVFHEQFF.

The J gene is TRBJ1-1, the V gene TRBV7-9, with D perhaps matching TRBD1 (5 bases). Trimming cost V 5 bases and J 5 bases, with 12 bases left between them. Germline V gives CDR1 SEHNR, CDR2 FQNEAQ (reference sequence). The CDR3 consists of 13 residues. The CDR3 is CASSPGDQTEAFF. The CDR3 DNA reads TGTGCCAGCAGCCCTGGGGACCAGACTGAAGCTTTCTTT. The full variable domain, rest sourced from reference TRBV7-9 and TRBJ1-1, is DTGVSQNPRHKITKRGQNVTFRCDPISEHNRLYWYRQTLGQGPEFLTYFQNEAQLEKSRLLSDRFSAERPKGSFSTLEIQRTEQGDSAMYLCASSPGDQTEAFFGQGTRLTVV.

The CDR3 is CASRADRTNTEAFF. CDR3 DNA: TGTGCCAGCAGGGCTGACAGAACGAACACTGAAGCTTTCTTT. The chain employs TRBV6-5 and TRBJ1-1; D is possibly TRBD1 (5 bases). The CDR3 loop spans 14 amino acids. The germline V gene has CDR1 MNHEY and CDR2 SVGAGI. V was shortened by 6 bases and J by 1 base, with 12 bases between the two germline ends.

This clone was seen more than once but under ten times. The V call is TRBV20-1, the J call TRBJ2-5, with no clear D. V was trimmed by 0 bases and J by 5 bases, leaving 4 bases between them. The length of the CDR3 is 11 residues. Per germline, CDR1 DFQATT and CDR2 SNEGSKA (reference sequence). The CDR3 DNA is TGCAGTGCTAGAGATTGGGAGACCCAGTACTTC. This gives the protein CSARDWETQYF.